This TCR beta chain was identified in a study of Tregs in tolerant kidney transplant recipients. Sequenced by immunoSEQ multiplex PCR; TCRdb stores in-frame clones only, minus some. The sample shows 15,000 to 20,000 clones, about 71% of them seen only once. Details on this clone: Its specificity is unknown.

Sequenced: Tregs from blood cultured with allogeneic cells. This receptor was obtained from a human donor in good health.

The CDR3: CASSFSPGYNGELFF. CDR3 DNA sequence: TGTGCCAGCAGCTTTTCCCCGGGGTACAACGGGGAGCTGTTTTTT. V usage is TRBV7-3 and J usage is TRBJ2-2; perhaps TRBD2 as D (5 bases). V was clipped by 3 bases and J by 7 bases, with 15 bases between them. The CDR3 extends over 15 amino acids. Germline CDR1 and CDR2: SGHTA and FQGTGA.